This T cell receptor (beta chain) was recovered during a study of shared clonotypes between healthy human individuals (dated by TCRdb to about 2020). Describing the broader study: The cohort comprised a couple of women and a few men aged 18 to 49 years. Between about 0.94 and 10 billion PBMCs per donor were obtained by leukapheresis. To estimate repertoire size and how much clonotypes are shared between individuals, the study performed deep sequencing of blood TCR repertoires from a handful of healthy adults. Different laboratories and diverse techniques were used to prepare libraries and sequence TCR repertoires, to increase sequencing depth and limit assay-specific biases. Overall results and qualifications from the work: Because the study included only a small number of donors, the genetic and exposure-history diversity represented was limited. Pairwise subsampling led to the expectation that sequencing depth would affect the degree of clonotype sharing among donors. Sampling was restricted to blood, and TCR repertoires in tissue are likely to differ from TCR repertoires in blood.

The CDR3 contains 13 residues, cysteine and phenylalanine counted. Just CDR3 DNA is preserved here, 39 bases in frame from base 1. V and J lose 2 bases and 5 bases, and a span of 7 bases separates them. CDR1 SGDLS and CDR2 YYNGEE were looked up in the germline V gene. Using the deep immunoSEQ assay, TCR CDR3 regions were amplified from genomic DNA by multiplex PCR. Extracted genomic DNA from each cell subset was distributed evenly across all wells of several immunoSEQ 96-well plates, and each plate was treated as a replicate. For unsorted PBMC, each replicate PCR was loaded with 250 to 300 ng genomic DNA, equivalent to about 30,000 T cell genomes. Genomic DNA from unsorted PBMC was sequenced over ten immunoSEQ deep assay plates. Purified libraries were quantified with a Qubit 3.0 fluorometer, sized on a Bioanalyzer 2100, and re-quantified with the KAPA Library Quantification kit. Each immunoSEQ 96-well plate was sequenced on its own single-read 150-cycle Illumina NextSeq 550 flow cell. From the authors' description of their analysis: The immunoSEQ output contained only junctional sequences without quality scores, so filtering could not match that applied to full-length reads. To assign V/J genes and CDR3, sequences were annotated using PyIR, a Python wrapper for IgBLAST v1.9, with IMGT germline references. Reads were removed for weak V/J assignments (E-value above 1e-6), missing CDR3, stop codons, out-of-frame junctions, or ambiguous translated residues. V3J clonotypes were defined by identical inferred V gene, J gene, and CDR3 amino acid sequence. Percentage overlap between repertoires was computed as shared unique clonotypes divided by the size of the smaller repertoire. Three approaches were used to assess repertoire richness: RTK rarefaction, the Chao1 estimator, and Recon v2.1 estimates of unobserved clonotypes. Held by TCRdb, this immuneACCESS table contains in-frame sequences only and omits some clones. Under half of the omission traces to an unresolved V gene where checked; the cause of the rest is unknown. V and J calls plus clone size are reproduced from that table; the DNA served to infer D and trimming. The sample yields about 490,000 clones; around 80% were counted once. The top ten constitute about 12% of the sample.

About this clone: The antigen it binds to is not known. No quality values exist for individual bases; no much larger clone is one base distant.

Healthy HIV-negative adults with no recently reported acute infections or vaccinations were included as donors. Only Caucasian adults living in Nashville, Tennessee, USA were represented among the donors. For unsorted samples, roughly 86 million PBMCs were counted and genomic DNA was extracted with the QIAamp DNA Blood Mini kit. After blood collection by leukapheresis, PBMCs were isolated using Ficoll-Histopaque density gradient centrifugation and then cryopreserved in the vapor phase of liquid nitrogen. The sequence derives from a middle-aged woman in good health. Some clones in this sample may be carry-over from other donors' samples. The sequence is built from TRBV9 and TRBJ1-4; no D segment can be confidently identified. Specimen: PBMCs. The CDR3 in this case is CASSVDQNEKLFF. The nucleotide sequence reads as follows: TGTGCCAGCAGCGTGGACCAGAATGAAAAACTGTTTTTT.